This T cell receptor (beta chain) was observed in a study of blood T cell repertoires in COVID-19. Whole-study context: Donors in the United States, Italy and Spain gave samples during acute or convalescent COVID-19. PBMCs, B-cell-depleted T cells, or T cells provided the cDNA or gDNA that made up the material.

Points on this clone: This specimen includes other DNA sequences encoding the same CDR3.

Original data processing: Reference gene primer amplification yielded estimated nucleated cell counts. Only in-frame clones appear in the TCRdb table, and some are missing; sequencing was by immunoSEQ multiplex PCR. D and trimming come from the DNA, and the V and J calls and clone size come from that table. This sample has about 120,000 clones, with 82% found just once. CDR1 is ENHRY and CDR2 is SYGVKD in the germline V gene. The CDR3 sequence is 16 residues long. J gave up 1 base and V 3 bases, and 7 bases lay outside the gene matches. The specimen sequenced was peripheral blood. The chain carries TRBV10-3 and TRBJ1-2; TRBD1 agrees at 8 bases. The sequence derives from a man aged 65 to 79 with active or convalescent COVID-19. CDR3 DNA: TGTGCCATCAGTGATACGACCGGACAGGGTAACTATGGCTACACCTTC. The encoded protein is CAISDTTGQGNYGYTF.